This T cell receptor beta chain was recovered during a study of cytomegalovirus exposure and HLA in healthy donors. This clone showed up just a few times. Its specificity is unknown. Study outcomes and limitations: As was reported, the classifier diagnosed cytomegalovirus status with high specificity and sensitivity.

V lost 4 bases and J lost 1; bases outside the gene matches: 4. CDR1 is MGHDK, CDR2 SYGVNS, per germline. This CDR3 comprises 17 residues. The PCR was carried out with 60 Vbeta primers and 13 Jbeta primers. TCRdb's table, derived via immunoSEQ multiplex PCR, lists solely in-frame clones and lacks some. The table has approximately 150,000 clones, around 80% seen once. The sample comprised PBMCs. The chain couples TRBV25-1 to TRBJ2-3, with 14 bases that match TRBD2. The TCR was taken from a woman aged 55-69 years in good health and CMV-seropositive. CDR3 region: CASSGKGLAGGTDTQYF. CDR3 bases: TGTGCCAGCAGTGGGAAGGGACTAGCGGGAGGCACAGATACGCAGTATTTT.